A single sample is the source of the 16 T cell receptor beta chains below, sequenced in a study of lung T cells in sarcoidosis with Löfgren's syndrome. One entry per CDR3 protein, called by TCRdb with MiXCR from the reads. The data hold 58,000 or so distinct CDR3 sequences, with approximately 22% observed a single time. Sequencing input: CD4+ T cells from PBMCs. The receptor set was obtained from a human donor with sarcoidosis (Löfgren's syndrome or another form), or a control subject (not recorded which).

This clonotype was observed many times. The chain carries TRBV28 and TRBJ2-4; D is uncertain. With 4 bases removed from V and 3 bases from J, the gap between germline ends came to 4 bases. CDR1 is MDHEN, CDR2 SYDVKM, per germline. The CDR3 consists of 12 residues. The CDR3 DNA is TGTGCCAGCAGTTACGGCAAAAACATTCAGTACTTC. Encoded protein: CASSYGKNIQYF.

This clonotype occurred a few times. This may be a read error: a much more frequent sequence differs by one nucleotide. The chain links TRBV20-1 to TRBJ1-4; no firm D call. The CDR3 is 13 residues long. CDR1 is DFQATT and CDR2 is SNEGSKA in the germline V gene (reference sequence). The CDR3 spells CSAVGSTNEKLLF. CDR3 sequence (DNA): TGCAGTGCTGTAGGGTCAACTAATGAAAAACTGCTTTTT.

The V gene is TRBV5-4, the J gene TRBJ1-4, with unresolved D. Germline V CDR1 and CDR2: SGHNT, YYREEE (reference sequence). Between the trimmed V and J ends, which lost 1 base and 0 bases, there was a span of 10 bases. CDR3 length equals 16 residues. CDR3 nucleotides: TGTGCCAGCAGCTTGTCGGCCGCGGCAACTAATGAAAAACTGTTTTTT. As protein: CASSLSAAATNEKLFF.

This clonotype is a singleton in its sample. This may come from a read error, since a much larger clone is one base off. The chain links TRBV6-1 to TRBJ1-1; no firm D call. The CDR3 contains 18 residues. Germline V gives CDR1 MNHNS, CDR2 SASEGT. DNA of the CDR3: TGTGCCAGCAGTGAACTTGGCAGCAGAGAGACTATGAACACTGGAGCTTTCTTT. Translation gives CASSELGSRETMNTGAFF.

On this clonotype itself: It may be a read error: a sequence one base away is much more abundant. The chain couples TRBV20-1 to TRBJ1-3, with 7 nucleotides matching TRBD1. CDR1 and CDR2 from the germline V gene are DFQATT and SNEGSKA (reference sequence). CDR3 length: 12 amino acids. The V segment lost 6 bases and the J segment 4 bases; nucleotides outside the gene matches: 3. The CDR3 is CSAAGQGNTIYF. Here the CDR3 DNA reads TGCAGTGCCGCGGGACAGGGAAACACCATATATTTT.

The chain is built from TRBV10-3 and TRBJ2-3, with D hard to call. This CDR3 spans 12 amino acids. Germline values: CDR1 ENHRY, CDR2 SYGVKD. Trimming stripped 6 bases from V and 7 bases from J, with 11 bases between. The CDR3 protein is CAISDSGYTQYF. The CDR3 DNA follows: TGTGCCATCAGCGACTCCGGGTATACGCAGTATTTT.

In DNA, the CDR3 is TGTGCCAGCGGTTCTAGCGGGAGGCCCTCCTACGAGCAGTACTTC. Its protein is CASGSSGRPSYEQYF. V is TRBV12-3 or TRBV12-4 and J is TRBJ2-7, with 11 bases lining up with TRBD2. The J segment lost 0 bases and the V segment lost 8 bases, leaving 6 bases of the junction unmatched. CDR3 size: 15 residues.

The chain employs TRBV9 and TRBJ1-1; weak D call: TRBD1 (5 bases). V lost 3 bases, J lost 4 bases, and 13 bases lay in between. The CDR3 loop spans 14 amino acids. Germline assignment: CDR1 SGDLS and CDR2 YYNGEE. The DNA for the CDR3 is TGTGCCAGCAGCGGGGACGCTTATAGCACTGAAGCTTTCTTT. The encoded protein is CASSGDAYSTEAFF.

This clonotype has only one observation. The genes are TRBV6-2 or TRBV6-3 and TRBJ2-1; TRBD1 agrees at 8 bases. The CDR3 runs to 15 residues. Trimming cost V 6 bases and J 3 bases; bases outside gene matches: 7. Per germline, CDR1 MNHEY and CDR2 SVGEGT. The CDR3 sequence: CASSADRGSYNEQFF. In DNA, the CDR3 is TGTGCCAGCAGCGCAGACAGGGGCAGCTACAATGAGCAGTTCTTC.

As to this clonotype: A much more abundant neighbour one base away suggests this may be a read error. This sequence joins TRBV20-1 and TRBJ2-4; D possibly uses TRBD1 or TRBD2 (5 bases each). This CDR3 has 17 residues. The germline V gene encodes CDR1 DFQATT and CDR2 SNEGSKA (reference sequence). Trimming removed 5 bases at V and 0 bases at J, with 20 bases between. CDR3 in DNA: TGCAGTGCTCAAGGGACGGACTGCACACTAGCCAAAAACATTCAGTACTTC. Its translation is CSAQGTDCTLAKNIQYF.

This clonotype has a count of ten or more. The CDR3 bases are TGTGCCAGCAGTTACTCTTGGGACAGTTACAATGAGCAGTTCTTC. This translates into CASSYSWDSYNEQFF. The genes are TRBV6-2 or TRBV6-3 and TRBJ2-1; TRBD1 matches 7 bases. V was pared by 0 bases and J by 4 bases, with 3 bases of the junction left unmatched. The CDR3 sequence is 15 residues long. Per the germline V gene, CDR1 is MNHEY and CDR2 is SVGEGT.

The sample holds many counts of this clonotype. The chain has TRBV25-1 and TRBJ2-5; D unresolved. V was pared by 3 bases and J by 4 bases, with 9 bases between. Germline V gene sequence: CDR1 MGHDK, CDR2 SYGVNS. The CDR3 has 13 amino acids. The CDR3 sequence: CASSDWGGETQYF. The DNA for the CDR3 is TGTGCCAGCAGTGATTGGGGTGGAGAGACCCAGTACTTC.

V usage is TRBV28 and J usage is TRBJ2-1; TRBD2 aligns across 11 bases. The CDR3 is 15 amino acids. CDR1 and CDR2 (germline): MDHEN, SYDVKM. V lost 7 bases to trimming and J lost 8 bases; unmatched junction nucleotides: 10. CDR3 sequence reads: CASTIAGGWYDEQFF. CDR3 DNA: TGTGCCAGCACTATAGCGGGGGGGTGGTACGATGAGCAGTTCTTC.

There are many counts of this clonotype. CDR3: CASSPGRIYEQYV. As DNA, the CDR3 is TGTGCCAGCAGTCCAGGACGGATCTACGAGCAGTACGTC. This chain connects TRBV6-1 to TRBJ2-7, with no clear D. Germline assignment: CDR1 MNHNS and CDR2 SASEGT. V shed 5 bases and J shed 3 bases, with 11 bases lying between them. This CDR3 contains 13 residues.

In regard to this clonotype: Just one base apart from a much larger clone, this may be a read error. The CDR3 nucleotides are TGTGCCAGCGGCTTAGGGGGCATGCAGTACTTC. Residues: CASGLGGMQYF. This sequence joins TRBV7-2 and TRBJ2-5; 7 bases are shared with TRBD1. CDR3 size: 11 residues. Per germline, CDR1 SGHTA and CDR2 FQGNSA.

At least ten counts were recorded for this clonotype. The CDR3 region is CASLDWGGVTDTQYF. CDR3 sequence (DNA): TGTGCCAGCCTCGACTGGGGCGGCGTCACAGATACGCAGTATTTT. J is TRBJ2-3 and V is TRBV28; D is perhaps TRBD1 (5 bases). CDR1 MDHEN and CDR2 SYDVKM come from the germline V gene. The CDR3 covers 15 residues. V lost 8 bases to trimming and J lost 2 bases, with 17 bases between them.